The rows below give T cell receptor beta chains drawn from one sample of a study of OX40 agonist ivuxolimab in advanced cancers. The protocol was immunoSEQ multiplex PCR, while the TCRdb copy is restricted to in-frame clones and leaves out a portion. This table holds 12,000 to 15,000 clones, around four fifths found once. Sequences were derived from CD4+ or CD8+ T cells sorted from blood, sampled in a trial of the OX40 agonist ivuxolimab. These TCRs come from an adult with an advanced solid tumor such as melanoma, head and neck, liver or kidney cancer. CDR3s include the opening cysteine and the closing phenylalanine or tryptophan. Each record gives: J gene, V gene, D gene, CDR3 length, clone size, CDR3 protein, CDR3 DNA. D genes are given only for firm matches. Expanded clones get a size class; other rows say once, few or many, or leave the size out.

j_call: TRBJ2-2; v_call: TRBV27; d_call: NA; cdr3_length: 14; clone_size: NA; cdr3_aa: CASSLLANTGELFF; cdr3_nt: TGTGCCAGCTCTCTGTTGGCGAACACCGGGGAGCTGTTTTTT
j_call: TRBJ1-1; v_call: TRBV7-2; d_call: NA; cdr3_length: 13; clone_size: NA; cdr3_aa: CASSSHSTAGAFF; cdr3_nt: TGTGCCAGCAGCTCCCACTCGACGGCAGGAGCTTTCTTT
j_call: TRBJ2-4; v_call: TRBV28; d_call: NA; cdr3_length: 15; clone_size: NA; cdr3_aa: CASSYRVRGLNIQYF; cdr3_nt: TGTGCCAGCAGTTACAGGGTACGGGGATTAAACATTCAGTACTTC
j_call: TRBJ2-1; v_call: TRBV30; d_call: TRBD2; cdr3_length: 15; clone_size: once; cdr3_aa: CAWSPLGGRAYEQFF; cdr3_nt: TGTGCCTGGAGTCCCCTCGGCGGGAGGGCCTATGAGCAGTTCTTC
j_call: TRBJ2-1; v_call: TRBV18; d_call: NA; cdr3_length: 14; clone_size: NA; cdr3_aa: CASSPMGGDNEQFF; cdr3_nt: TGTGCCAGCTCACCAATGGGGGGAGACAATGAGCAGTTCTTC
j_call: TRBJ2-1; v_call: TRBV7-3; d_call: NA; cdr3_length: 14; clone_size: NA; cdr3_aa: CASSLKSRGFEQFF; cdr3_nt: TGTGCCAGCAGCTTAAAGAGTAGGGGGTTTGAGCAGTTCTTC
j_call: TRBJ2-5; v_call: TRBV27; d_call: TRBD2; cdr3_length: 14; clone_size: NA; cdr3_aa: CASSFGLAAETQYF; cdr3_nt: TGTGCCAGCAGTTTCGGGCTAGCGGCCGAGACCCAGTACTTC
j_call: TRBJ2-3; v_call: TRBV15; d_call: NA; cdr3_length: 12; clone_size: NA; cdr3_aa: CATSAPPDTQYF; cdr3_nt: TGTGCCACCAGCGCTCCCCCAGATACGCAGTATTTT
j_call: TRBJ1-2; v_call: TRBV2; d_call: TRBD1; cdr3_length: 14; clone_size: NA; cdr3_aa: CASSRTTGIHGYTF; cdr3_nt: TGTGCCAGTTCTCGAACGACAGGGATTCATGGCTACACCTTC
j_call: TRBJ1-1; v_call: TRBV4-1; d_call: NA; cdr3_length: 13; clone_size: NA; cdr3_aa: CASSLAGGTEAFF; cdr3_nt: TGCGCCAGCAGCCTGGCTGGAGGGACTGAAGCTTTCTTT
j_call: TRBJ2-3; v_call: TRBV7-7; d_call: TRBD2; cdr3_length: 15; clone_size: NA; cdr3_aa: CASSLGAGAADTQYF; cdr3_nt: TGTGCTAGCAGCTTAGGGGCGGGAGCAGCAGATACGCAGTATTTT
j_call: TRBJ1-2; v_call: TRBV5-5; d_call: TRBD1; cdr3_length: 14; clone_size: NA; cdr3_aa: CASSPRQGGYGYTF; cdr3_nt: TGTGCCAGCAGCCCTCGACAGGGGGGCTATGGCTACACCTTC
j_call: TRBJ1-1; v_call: TRBV28; d_call: TRBD1; cdr3_length: 17; clone_size: NA; cdr3_aa: CASSLETGTGENTEAFF; cdr3_nt: TGTGCCAGCAGTTTAGAGACCGGGACAGGGGAGAACACTGAAGCTTTCTTT
j_call: TRBJ2-1; v_call: TRBV6-1; d_call: TRBD1; cdr3_length: 13; clone_size: NA; cdr3_aa: CASSWTGSYEQFF; cdr3_nt: TGTGCCAGTTCCTGGACAGGGTCCTATGAGCAGTTCTTC
j_call: TRBJ2-2; v_call: TRBV6-1; d_call: TRBD2; cdr3_length: 18; clone_size: NA; cdr3_aa: CASSGNLAVDGNTGELFF; cdr3_nt: TGTGCCAGCAGTGGCAACCTAGCGGTCGATGGGAACACCGGGGAGCTGTTTTTT
j_call: TRBJ2-7; v_call: TRBV5-4; d_call: NA; cdr3_length: 13; clone_size: NA; cdr3_aa: CASSLDIGYEQYF; cdr3_nt: TGTGCCAGCAGCTTGGACATTGGCTACGAGCAGTACTTC
j_call: TRBJ2-1; v_call: TRBV29-1; d_call: TRBD2; cdr3_length: 13; clone_size: NA; cdr3_aa: CSPRLAGENEQFF; cdr3_nt: TGCAGCCCCAGACTAGCGGGAGAGAATGAGCAGTTCTTC
j_call: TRBJ1-6; v_call: TRBV27; d_call: TRBD1; cdr3_length: 13; clone_size: NA; cdr3_aa: CASTDRAGSPLHF; cdr3_nt: TGTGCCAGCACCGACAGGGCTGGTTCACCCCTCCACTTT
j_call: TRBJ2-1; v_call: TRBV9; d_call: NA; cdr3_length: 16; clone_size: NA; cdr3_aa: CASSPSRRSSYNEQFF; cdr3_nt: TGTGCCAGCAGCCCGTCGAGGAGGAGCTCCTACAATGAGCAGTTCTTC
j_call: TRBJ1-5; v_call: TRBV27; d_call: NA; cdr3_length: 14; clone_size: NA; cdr3_aa: CASSSGTGYQPQHF; cdr3_nt: TGTGCCAGCAGCTCCGGGACTGGATATCAGCCCCAGCATTTT
j_call: TRBJ2-2; v_call: TRBV19; d_call: TRBD1; cdr3_length: 19; clone_size: NA; cdr3_aa: CASSIDLEDRGGLTGELFF; cdr3_nt: TGTGCCAGTAGTATAGATCTGGAGGACAGGGGGGGCCTCACCGGGGAGCTGTTTTTT
j_call: TRBJ2-1; v_call: TRBV27; d_call: TRBD2; cdr3_length: 18; clone_size: few; cdr3_aa: CASSSPSGGSGIYNEQFF; cdr3_nt: TGTGCCAGCAGCTCTCCCTCGGGGGGTAGCGGGATCTACAATGAGCAGTTCTTC
j_call: TRBJ2-1; v_call: TRBV5-1; d_call: TRBD2; cdr3_length: 16; clone_size: NA; cdr3_aa: CASSLIASGRINEQFF; cdr3_nt: TGCGCCAGCAGCTTGATAGCTAGCGGGAGAATAAATGAGCAGTTCTTC
j_call: TRBJ2-1; v_call: TRBV27; d_call: NA; cdr3_length: 14; clone_size: NA; cdr3_aa: CASSWADSYNEQFF; cdr3_nt: TGTGCCAGCAGTTGGGCGGACTCCTACAATGAGCAGTTCTTC
j_call: TRBJ2-7; v_call: TRBV7-9; d_call: NA; cdr3_length: 13; clone_size: NA; cdr3_aa: CASSFADSYEQYF; cdr3_nt: TGTGCCAGCAGCTTCGCAGACAGCTACGAGCAGTACTTC
j_call: TRBJ2-6; v_call: TRBV4-1; d_call: NA; cdr3_length: 13; clone_size: NA; cdr3_aa: CASSPAGANVLTF; cdr3_nt: TGCGCCAGCAGCCCCGCTGGGGCCAACGTCCTGACTTTC
j_call: TRBJ2-7; v_call: TRBV28; d_call: NA; cdr3_length: 11; clone_size: NA; cdr3_aa: CASRTGYEQYF; cdr3_nt: TGTGCCAGCAGAACAGGGTACGAGCAGTACTTC
j_call: TRBJ2-2; v_call: TRBV2; d_call: NA; cdr3_length: 13; clone_size: once; cdr3_aa: CASSEFVAGELFF; cdr3_nt: TGTGCCAGCAGTGAATTCGTGGCCGGGGAGCTGTTTTTT
j_call: TRBJ2-1; v_call: TRBV11-1; d_call: NA; cdr3_length: 15; clone_size: NA; cdr3_aa: CASSLGGSGLNEQFF; cdr3_nt: TGTGCCAGCAGCTTAGGGGGGTCGGGACTCAATGAGCAGTTCTTC
j_call: TRBJ2-1; v_call: TRBV2; d_call: NA; cdr3_length: 15; clone_size: medium-sized; cdr3_aa: CASGGGYIPYNEQFF; cdr3_nt: TGTGCCAGCGGGGGGGGCTACATACCCTACAATGAGCAGTTCTTC
j_call: TRBJ2-7; v_call: TRBV27; d_call: NA; cdr3_length: 14; clone_size: NA; cdr3_aa: CASSPLGATYEQYF; cdr3_nt: TGTGCCAGCAGCCCCTTAGGGGCGACCTACGAGCAGTACTTC
j_call: TRBJ2-3; v_call: TRBV28; d_call: NA; cdr3_length: 17; clone_size: NA; cdr3_aa: CASSLFFEESGTDTQYF; cdr3_nt: TGTGCCAGCAGTTTATTTTTCGAGGAGAGTGGCACAGATACGCAGTATTTT
j_call: TRBJ2-6; v_call: TRBV10-3; d_call: NA; cdr3_length: 16; clone_size: NA; cdr3_aa: CAISESVGSGANVLTF; cdr3_nt: TGTGCCATCAGTGAGTCTGTTGGCTCTGGGGCCAACGTCCTGACTTTC
j_call: TRBJ1-1; v_call: TRBV29-1; d_call: TRBD1; cdr3_length: 15; clone_size: NA; cdr3_aa: CSVEGQGHLNTEAFF; cdr3_nt: TGCAGCGTTGAGGGACAGGGCCACTTGAACACTGAAGCTTTCTTT
j_call: TRBJ2-3; v_call: TRBV2; d_call: TRBD1; cdr3_length: 15; clone_size: NA; cdr3_aa: CASSEWQGATDTQYF; cdr3_nt: TGTGCCAGCAGTGAGTGGCAGGGGGCAACAGATACGCAGTATTTT
j_call: TRBJ2-7; v_call: TRBV9; d_call: NA; cdr3_length: 13; clone_size: NA; cdr3_aa: CASSSEDSYEQYF; cdr3_nt: TGTGCCAGCAGCTCCGAGGACTCCTACGAGCAGTACTTC
j_call: TRBJ2-1; v_call: TRBV19; d_call: NA; cdr3_length: 14; clone_size: NA; cdr3_aa: CASSILDSLNEQFF; cdr3_nt: TGTGCCAGTAGTATATTGGACTCGTTGAATGAGCAGTTCTTC
j_call: TRBJ2-2; v_call: TRBV28; d_call: TRBD1; cdr3_length: 15; clone_size: NA; cdr3_aa: CASSWGDREAGELFF; cdr3_nt: TGTGCCAGCAGTTGGGGGGACAGGGAGGCCGGGGAGCTGTTTTTT
j_call: TRBJ1-2; v_call: TRBV20-1; d_call: NA; cdr3_length: 11; clone_size: NA; cdr3_aa: CSAILQYGYTF; cdr3_nt: TGCAGTGCTATTTTGCAGTATGGCTACACCTTC
j_call: TRBJ2-1; v_call: TRBV11-2; d_call: TRBD1; cdr3_length: 16; clone_size: NA; cdr3_aa: CASSSFRDRSYNEQFF; cdr3_nt: TGTGCCAGCAGCTCCTTCCGGGACAGGTCCTACAATGAGCAGTTCTTC